This T cell receptor (beta chain) was documented in a study of shared clonotypes between healthy human individuals. With ten immunoSEQ deep assay plates, unsorted PBMC DNA underwent sequencing. Original data processing: Junction-only immunoSEQ data arrived without quality scores, meaning filtering differed. TCRdb's copy holds only in-frame clones and misses some; the assay was immunoSEQ multiplex PCR. V and J calls and clone size come straight from that table; D and trimming were deduced from the DNA. Here the sample spans roughly 500,000 clones, around 74% being singletons. Trimming left V 3 bases short and J 0 bases short, with 9 bases between. CDR1 and CDR2 from the germline V gene are MDHEN and SYDVKM. This CDR3 contains 14 residues. This clone was seen only once.

The V call is TRBV28, the J call TRBJ2-7; no definite D call. The receptor's source is a woman between 35 and 50 years old in good health. Some clones in this sample may be carry-over from other donors' samples. Sequences were obtained from PBMCs. The CDR3 nucleotides are TGTGCCAGCAGTTTCTCCAGGAGCTCCTACGAGCAGTACTTC. This codes for CASSFSRSSYEQYF.